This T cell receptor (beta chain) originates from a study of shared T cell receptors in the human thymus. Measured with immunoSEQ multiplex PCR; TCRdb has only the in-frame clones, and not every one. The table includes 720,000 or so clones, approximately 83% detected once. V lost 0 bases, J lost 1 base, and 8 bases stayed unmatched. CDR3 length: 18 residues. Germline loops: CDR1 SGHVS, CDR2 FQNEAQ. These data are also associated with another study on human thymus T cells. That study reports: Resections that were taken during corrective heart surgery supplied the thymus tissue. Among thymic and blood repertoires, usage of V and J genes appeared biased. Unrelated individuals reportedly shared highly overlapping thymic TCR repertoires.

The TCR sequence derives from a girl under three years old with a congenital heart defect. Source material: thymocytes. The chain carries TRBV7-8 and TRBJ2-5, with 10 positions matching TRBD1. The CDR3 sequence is CASSLALVRDRGQETQYF. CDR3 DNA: TGTGCCAGCAGCTTAGCCCTAGTCAGGGACAGGGGCCAAGAGACCCAGTACTTC.